Each of the 18 T cell receptor beta chains below was sequenced from the same sample in a study of cytomegalovirus exposure and HLA in healthy donors. Measured with immunoSEQ multiplex PCR; TCRdb has only the in-frame clones, and not every one. The data show 300,000 or so clones, approximately 86% seen once. The sample taken for sequencing was PBMCs. These receptors all stem from a man aged 25-40 years in good health and CMV-seronegative.

The chain carries TRBV6-4 and TRBJ2-5; 8 bases are shared with TRBD1. The CDR3 has 17 residues. After removal of 4 bases from V and 0 bases from J, the junction contained 10 bases not matched to a gene. CDR1 is MRHNA and CDR2 is SNTAGT in the germline V gene. The DNA of the CDR3 is TGTGCCAGCAGTGTCCCGCCAGGGGGCTTGTACCAAGAGACCCAGTACTTC. Amino acid sequence: CASSVPPGGLYQETQYF.

This clone was seen just once. The chain employs TRBV5-1 and TRBJ1-1; TRBD1 agrees at 7 bases. The V gene end was trimmed by 4 bases and the J gene end by 3 bases; junction bases not matched to a gene: 12. Germline CDR1 reads SGHRS; CDR2 reads YFSETQ. The CDR3 spans 16 residues. The CDR3 loop reads CASSPGTARGYTEAFF. In DNA, the CDR3 is TGCGCCAGCAGCCCCGGGACAGCCCGCGGCTACACTGAAGCTTTCTTT.

The V and J genes are TRBV6-1 and TRBJ2-7, with 7 bases that match TRBD1. This CDR3 is built from 15 residues. V dropped 0 bases and J dropped 5; count of bases not matched to a gene: 7. The germline V gene encodes CDR1 MNHNS and CDR2 SASEGT. CDR3 in amino acids: CASSEAQGTVDEQYF. CDR3 DNA: TGTGCCAGCAGTGAAGCACAGGGGACGGTGGACGAGCAGTACTTC.

The gene calls are TRBV7-6 and TRBJ2-5; 8 positions agree with TRBD1. Germline V lookup: CDR1 SGHVS, CDR2 FNYEAQ. There are 14 residues in the CDR3. V dropped 5 bases and J dropped 5; count of bases not matched to a gene: 7. The CDR3 region is CASSPDRVFETQYF. The CDR3 DNA follows: TGTGCCAGCAGCCCGGACAGGGTTTTCGAGACCCAGTACTTC.

The chain couples TRBV6-1 to TRBJ2-7; 8 nucleotides align to TRBD1. The germline V gene encodes CDR1 MNHNS and CDR2 SASEGT. Trimming at V came to 3 bases and at J to 4 bases, leaving 5 bases not matched to a gene. The CDR3 covers 14 residues. For the CDR3, the DNA is TGTGCCAGCAGTGATTCCAGGGGGCTGTACGAGCAGTACTTC. Its translation: CASSDSRGLYEQYF.

The gene calls are TRBV7-8 and TRBJ2-5; possible D gene TRBD2, 5 bases. The ends were cut back, 2 bases at V and 4 bases at J, with 17 bases in the middle. This CDR3 spans 16 amino acids. Germline CDR1 SGHVS, CDR2 FQNEAQ. The CDR3 reads CASSLRLEGEGETQYF. CDR3 DNA: TGTGCCAGCAGCTTAAGACTCGAGGGTGAGGGAGAGACCCAGTACTTC. Combining the CDR3 with reference TRBV7-8 and TRBJ2-5 gives the whole variable domain GAGVSQSPRYKVAKRGQDVALRCDPISGHVSLFWYQQALGQGPEFLTYFQNEAQLDKSGLPSDRFFAERPEGSVSTLKIQRTQQEDSAVYLCASSLRLEGEGETQYFGPGTRLLVL.

The genes are TRBV28 and TRBJ2-1; the D gene is possibly TRBD2 (6 bases). The germline CDR1 and CDR2 sequences are MDHEN and SYDVKM. The CDR3 has 15 amino acids. With 7 bases removed from V and 5 bases from J, the gap between germline ends came to 18 bases. CDR3 DNA: TGTGCCAGCATGGATGGCGGGGACTCAAACAATGAGCAGTTCTTC. Translation: CASMDGGDSNNEQFF. Together with reference TRBV28 and TRBJ2-1, the CDR3 gives the full variable domain: DVKVTQSSRYLVKRTGEKVFLECVQDMDHENMFWYRQDPGLGLRLIYFSYDVKMKEKGDIPEGYSVSREKKERFSLILESASTNQTSMYLCASMDGGDSNNEQFFGPGTRLTVL.

Remarks on this clone: Other DNA sequences within the sample encode an identical CDR3. V and J are TRBV18 and TRBJ1-2, with D perhaps matching TRBD1 (6 bases). The V gene lost 1 base and the J gene lost 6 bases, with 9 bases spanning the gap. The CDR3 contains 13 residues. Germline CDR1 is KGHSH and CDR2 is LQKENI. The CDR3 region is CASSPRTVDGYTF. The CDR3 bases are TGTGCCAGCTCACCACGGACAGTGGATGGCTACACCTTC.

The gene calls are TRBV2 and TRBJ1-1; D call uncertain. Per the germline V gene, CDR1 is SNHLY and CDR2 is FYNNEI. V was pared by 3 bases and J by 1 base, with 12 bases between. There are 15 residues in the CDR3. The CDR3 region is CASSDYKTGNTEAFF. The CDR3 bases are TGTGCCAGCAGTGATTACAAAACGGGGAACACTGAAGCTTTCTTT.

The gene calls are TRBV27 and TRBJ2-7; 9 positions match TRBD2. The CDR3 covers 13 residues. V shed 3 bases and J 7 bases; nucleotides not matched to a gene: 4. The germline CDR1 and CDR2 sequences are MNHEY and SMNVEV (reference sequence). The CDR3 bases are TGTGCCAGCAGTTTCTCTAGCGGGGTTGAGCAGTACTTC. Translation gives CASSFSSGVEQYF.

V gene TRBV5-4 combines with J gene TRBJ1-2; 7 nucleotides agree with TRBD1. This CDR3 region has 13 residues. CDR1 is SGHNT and CDR2 is YYREEE in the germline V gene (reference sequence). The V and J ends lost 2 bases and 7 bases, in that order; junction bases with no gene match: 5. CDR3 sequence: CASSFRGLRGYTF. The CDR3 DNA reads as TGTGCCAGCAGCTTTAGGGGGCTTCGTGGCTACACCTTC.

The chain links TRBV19 to TRBJ1-5; a weak D match, TRBD1 (6 bases). V was clipped by 0 bases and J by 6 bases, with 12 bases between them. Germline V gene lookup returns CDR1 LNHDA and CDR2 SQIVND (reference sequence). This CDR3 is built from 15 residues. CDR3 residues: CASSIDLRGFQPQHF. CDR3 nucleotides: TGTGCCAGTAGTATAGATTTGAGGGGGTTTCAGCCCCAGCATTTT.

The J gene is TRBJ2-2, the V gene TRBV5-1; D is unclear. V was trimmed by 4 bases and J by 2 bases, leaving 9 bases between them. The CDR3 contains 14 residues. In germline, CDR1 is SGHRS, CDR2 YFSETQ. The CDR3 sequence: CASSNNFNTGELFF. As DNA, the CDR3 is TGCGCCAGCAGCAATAACTTCAACACCGGGGAGCTGTTTTTT.

The gene calls are TRBV5-1 and TRBJ2-2; D may be TRBD1 (5 bases). V dropped 0 bases and J dropped 4 bases, with 10 bases sitting between them. Per the germline V gene, CDR1 is SGHRS and CDR2 is YFSETQ. The CDR3 totals 15 residues. The CDR3 spells CASSLAVRVTGELFF. The CDR3 DNA is TGCGCCAGCAGCTTGGCGGTCAGGGTCACCGGGGAGCTGTTTTTT.

The rearrangement uses TRBV7-8 and TRBJ2-3, with D perhaps matching TRBD2 (6 bases). The CDR3 spans 16 residues. Germline assignment: CDR1 SGHVS and CDR2 FQNEAQ. Deletions cut 5 bases from V and 0 bases from J, with 15 bases between. CDR3 protein: CASSPPTGDSTDTQYF. The CDR3 DNA is TGTGCCAGCAGCCCCCCGACGGGGGATAGCACAGATACGCAGTATTTT.

This clone was detected a few times. The chain combines TRBV5-6 with TRBJ1-6; 8 bases align to TRBD1. Losses at the gene ends were 4 bases for V and 7 bases for J; bases not matched to a gene: 7. CDR1 and CDR2 from the germline V gene are SGHDT and YYEEEE. CDR3 length: 15 residues. In DNA form, the CDR3 reads TGTGCCAGCAGCGCTACAGACAGGGGCAATTCACCCCTCCACTTT. It encodes CASSATDRGNSPLHF.

The chain joins TRBV4-2 to TRBJ1-1; maybe TRBD1 (5 bases). Trimming removed 0 bases from V and 0 bases from J, with 14 bases in between. Germline assignment: CDR1 LGHNA and CDR2 YNFKEQ. CDR3 length: 17 amino acids. The CDR3 DNA reads TGTGCCAGCAGCCAAGATCTAAAGGGACTTATGAACACTGAAGCTTTCTTT. Protein: CASSQDLKGLMNTEAFF.

This clone was counted many times. V usage is TRBV4-3 and J usage is TRBJ1-3; 7 positions match TRBD1. V lost 3 bases to trimming and J lost 7 bases; unmatched junction nucleotides: 9. Per germline, CDR1 LGHNA and CDR2 YSLEER. The CDR3 is made up of 15 amino acids. CDR3 amino acids: CASSQVLEGGNTIYF. The CDR3 DNA is TGCGCCAGCAGCCAGGTCTTGGAAGGGGGCAACACCATATATTTT.